A selection of T cell receptor beta chains follows, all from one sample in a study of CD8 T cells in Susac syndrome. TCRdb passed the immunoSEQ multiplex PCR reads through MiXCR, listing each CDR3 protein once. The sample holds some 190,000 distinct CDR3 sequences, over 85% seen once. The specimen was CD4+ T cells from PBMCs. The receptors here all came from a human donor in good health. The CDR3 runs from the conserved cysteine through the conserved F or W. A D gene is named only where the DNA matches it firmly. Some rows mark clone size as missing; the rest say once, few, many or name a class of expanded clone.

- TRBD2 TRBJ2-1 TRBV28 CASSPQLAGGLVIF TGTGCCAGCAGTCCCCAACTAGCGGGGGGTCTTGTGATCTTC
- TRBD1 TRBJ2-2 TRBV7-2 CASSSLRHRGGELFF TGTGCCAGCAGCTCGCTACGGCACAGGGGGGGGGAGCTGTTTTTT
- - TRBJ1-6 TRBV4-1 CASSQQDSRRDSPLHF TGCGCCAGCAGCCAACAGGACAGCCGGAGGGATTCACCCCTCCACTTT
once TRBD2 TRBJ2-3 TRBV3-1 CASSHRGVITDTQYF TGTGCCAGCAGCCATCGGGGGGTCATCACAGATACGCAGTATTTT
- - TRBJ1-1 TRBV20-1 CSAPSGGGAGTTEAFF TGCAGTGCTCCCAGTGGCGGGGGCGCGGGGACCACTGAAGCTTTCTTT
- - TRBJ1-2 TRBV7-9 CASSFSREHGYTF TGTGCCAGCAGCTTCTCCAGGGAACATGGCTACACCTTC
- - TRBJ2-1 TRBV19 CASSQGQLNRNEQFF TGTGCCAGTAGCCAAGGACAACTGAATCGCAATGAGCAGTTCTTC
- - TRBJ2-7 TRBV30 CAWSEDSGDEQYF TGTGCCTGGAGTGAAGATTCCGGTGACGAGCAGTACTTC
- - TRBJ1-6 TRBV28 CASSFPQGKNSPLHF TGTGCCAGCAGTTTCCCGCAGGGGAAGAATTCACCCCTCCACTTT
- - TRBJ2-7 TRBV5-6 CASSRGRLSSYEQYF TGTGCCAGCAGCCGAGGGCGGCTGAGCTCCTACGAGCAGTACTTC
- - TRBJ1-5 TRBV28 CASSARGYSNQPQHF TGTGCCAGCAGTGCGAGGGGGTATAGCAATCAGCCCCAGCATTTT
- TRBD2 TRBJ2-1 TRBV29-1 CSVSGGLAGPTYNEQFF TGCAGCGTTTCTGGGGGACTAGCGGGGCCTACCTACAATGAGCAGTTCTTC
- - TRBJ2-1 TRBV4-1 CASSQVDNEQFF TGCGCCAGCAGCCAAGTTGACAATGAGCAGTTCTTC
few - TRBJ2-7 TRBV19 CASSDARGTYEQYF TGTGCCAGTAGTGACGCACGGGGGACCTACGAGCAGTACTTC
- - TRBJ2-5 TRBV14 CASSQGGGFEETQYF TGTGCCAGCAGCCAAGGAGGGGGGTTCGAAGAGACCCAGTACTTC
- - TRBJ1-4 TRBV28 CASSLGGVGGKLFF TGTGCCAGCAGTTTAGGAGGGGTCGGTGGTAAACTGTTTTTT